The 16 T cell receptor beta chains below were found in one sample sequenced in a study of T-cell reconstitution after alpha-beta-depleted transplantation in children. Unique molecular identifiers tagged the TCRbeta library. TCRdb processed the PCR reads anew with MiXCR; each CDR3 protein has one entry. The repertoire holds some 200,000 distinct CDR3 sequences, approximately 6.8% seen once, with about 2.9% in the top ten. Here the sequenced sample was PBMCs from the stem cell graft donor, taken from the stem cell graft. These receptors originate from a human donor who donated a stem cell graft to a child with Wiskott-Aldrich syndrome.

This clonotype was counted a few times. CDR3 sequence (DNA): TGTGCCAGCAGCCACCGAAATAATCAGCCCCAGCATTTT. This translates into CASSHRNNQPQHF. The chain links TRBV3-1 to TRBJ1-5; D unresolved. The CDR3 runs 13 residues. Trimming removed 3 bases from V and 4 bases from J, with 7 bases in between. Looked up from germline, CDR1 is LGHDT and CDR2 is YNNKEL (reference sequence).

At least ten counts were recorded for this clonotype. The chain couples TRBV21-1 to TRBJ2-3. TRBV21-1 is a pseudogene segment. The CDR3 is 14 amino acids. DNA of the CDR3: TGTGCCAGCAGCAGGGTGTCTAGCACAGATACGCAGTATTTT. Encoded protein: CASSRVSSTDTQYF.

This clonotype was seen at least ten times. This chain links TRBV28 with TRBJ2-7; 14 bases agree with TRBD2. The CDR3 contains 17 residues. Germline V gives CDR1 MDHEN, CDR2 SYDVKM. V lost 5 bases to trimming and J lost 3 bases; unmatched junction nucleotides: 9. CDR3 residues: CASSLRTSGRFFYEQYF. The CDR3 DNA reads as TGTGCCAGCAGTCTTAGGACTAGCGGGAGGTTCTTCTACGAGCAGTACTTC. Full variable domain (outside the CDR3, taken from reference TRBV28 and TRBJ2-7): DVKVTQSSRYLVKRTGEKVFLECVQDMDHENMFWYRQDPGLGLRLIYFSYDVKMKEKGDIPEGYSVSREKKERFSLILESASTNQTSMYLCASSLRTSGRFFYEQYFGPGTRLTVT.

This clonotype occurred many times. This chain uses TRBV20-1 with TRBJ2-1; 7 nucleotides match TRBD2. V shed 0 bases and J 2 bases; nucleotides not matched to a gene: 10. CDR3 length: 17 amino acids. CDR1 DFQATT and CDR2 SNEGSKA come from the germline V gene (reference sequence). CDR3 in amino acids: CSARDREAPTPYNEQFF. In DNA, the CDR3 is TGCAGTGCTAGAGATCGGGAGGCTCCCACGCCCTACAATGAGCAGTTCTTC.

This clonotype has a count of ten or more. The chain has TRBV11-2 and TRBJ2-1, with 11 bases matching TRBD2. In germline, CDR1 is SGHAT, CDR2 FQNNGV. The J segment lost 7 bases and the V segment lost 1 base, leaving 9 bases of the junction unmatched. The CDR3 is 17 amino acids. The CDR3 spells CASSLGLAGSKRNEQFF. The CDR3, as DNA: TGTGCCAGCAGCTTAGGACTAGCGGGATCTAAACGAAATGAGCAGTTCTTC. The full variable domain, rest sourced from reference TRBV11-2 and TRBJ2-1, is EAGVAQSPRYKIIEKRQSVAFWCNPISGHATLYWYQQILGQGPKLLIQFQNNGVVDDSQLPKDRFSAERLKGVDSTLKIQPAKLEDSAVYLCASSLGLAGSKRNEQFFGPGTRLTVL.

This clonotype was seen ten or more times. The rearrangement joins TRBV5-6 to TRBJ2-7, with unresolved D. CDR1 and CDR2 (germline): SGHDT, YYEEEE. V was shortened by 0 bases and J by 5 bases, with 9 bases between the two germline ends. This CDR3 comprises 13 residues. As DNA, the CDR3 is TGTGCCAGCAGCTTGGAGCTGAACCACGAGCAGTACTTC. Translation: CASSLELNHEQYF.

This clonotype was counted between two and nine times. V gene TRBV5-1 combines with J gene TRBJ2-1; D remains ambiguous. The germline gives CDR1 SGHRS, CDR2 YFSETQ. CDR3 size: 14 residues. V lost 5 bases and J 5 bases, leaving 14 bases between the germline ends. The CDR3 spells CASRPSWTNNEQFF. CDR3 bases: TGCGCCAGCAGACCATCATGGACGAACAATGAGCAGTTCTTC.

In this sample, this clonotype turned up many times. The rearrangement links TRBV24-1 to TRBJ1-5; tentative D call: TRBD1 (5 bases). The V gene lost 3 bases and the J gene lost 3 bases, with 8 bases spanning the gap. The CDR3 contains 14 residues. Germline V gene sequence: CDR1 KGHDR, CDR2 SFDVKD. The CDR3 bases are TGTGCCACCAGTGATCGACAGCTCAATCAGCCCCAGCATTTT. Its translation is CATSDRQLNQPQHF.

This clonotype was seen at least ten times. This rearrangement joins TRBV6-5 to TRBJ2-2; the D is unclear. Trimming removed 3 bases from V and 1 base from J, with 9 bases in between. CDR1 and CDR2 (germline): MNHEY, SVGAGI. The CDR3 loop spans 15 amino acids. The CDR3 reads CASSYMWGNTGELFF. The DNA for the CDR3 is TGTGCCAGCAGTTATATGTGGGGGAACACCGGGGAGCTGTTTTTT.

At least ten counts were recorded for this clonotype. The chain joins TRBV20-1 to TRBJ1-1, with D possibly being TRBD1 (6 bases). V shed 1 base and J shed 1 base, with 16 bases lying between them. This CDR3 spans 16 amino acids. Germline-derived CDR1 and CDR2 are DFQATT and SNEGSKA (reference sequence). The CDR3 coding sequence is TGCAGTGCTAGAGTACCCCACCGGGGGGCGAACACTGAAGCTTTCTTT. Translating it yields CSARVPHRGANTEAFF.

This clonotype was seen ten or more times. The genes are TRBV5-1 and TRBJ1-2; D is possibly TRBD1 (5 bases). Germline V CDR1 and CDR2: SGHRS, YFSETQ. Trimming pared 6 bases from V and 4 bases from J, leaving 13 bases between. The CDR3 loop spans 13 amino acids. CDR3 loop: CASTGTTTYGYTF. CDR3 nucleotide sequence: TGCGCCAGCACCGGGACTACGACCTATGGCTACACCTTC.

This clonotype was seen ten or more times. The J gene is TRBJ2-7, the V gene TRBV5-6; 12 nucleotides line up with TRBD1. The CDR3 is 19 amino acids. The germline V gene encodes CDR1 SGHDT and CDR2 YYEEEE. The ends lost 4 bases at V and 0 bases at J; junction bases unmatched: 14. The CDR3 DNA follows: TGTGCCAGCAGCGACACCGGGACAGGGGGCTTCGGAGACTCCTACGAGCAGTACTTC. It encodes CASSDTGTGGFGDSYEQYF.

This clonotype was seen only a few times. V gene TRBV5-1 combines with J gene TRBJ2-2, with 10 nucleotides matching TRBD2. Looked up from germline, CDR1 is SGHRS and CDR2 is YFSETQ. This CDR3 is 17 amino acids long. Unmatched junction bases numbered 5, after V lost 3 bases and J lost 0 bases. DNA of the CDR3: TGCGCCAGCAGCTGGACTAGCGGATACGCGAACACCGGGGAGCTGTTTTTT. The encoded protein is CASSWTSGYANTGELFF.

There are many counts of this clonotype. The rearrangement links TRBV20-1 to TRBJ2-3; D remains unclear. Germline CDR1 reads DFQATT; CDR2 reads SNEGSKA (reference sequence). This CDR3 comprises 13 residues. The germline V and J ends were trimmed by 4 bases and 0 bases, with 8 bases remaining between them. CDR3: CSAIETSTDTQYF. The CDR3 bases are TGCAGTGCTATAGAGACTAGCACAGATACGCAGTATTTT.

In its sample, this clonotype was seen many times. The V gene is TRBV12-3 or TRBV12-4, the J gene TRBJ1-6; 10 positions match TRBD1. The V gene end was trimmed by 5 bases and the J gene end by 7 bases; junction bases not matched to a gene: 5. The CDR3 runs 15 residues. The CDR3 DNA sequence: TGTGCCAGCAGTGTCGGGACAGGGGAGAATTCACCCCTCCACTTT. This translates into CASSVGTGENSPLHF.

This clonotype came up many times. The chain recombines TRBV6-1 with TRBJ2-6; the D gene is possibly TRBD1 (6 bases). Germline V CDR1 and CDR2: MNHNS, SASEGT. CDR3 length: 17 amino acids. Trimming pared 9 bases from V and 0 bases from J, leaving 18 bases between. CDR3 amino acids: CARPPTGNYSGANVLTF. CDR3 sequence (DNA): TGTGCCAGACCCCCCACAGGGAACTACTCTGGGGCCAACGTCCTGACTTTC.